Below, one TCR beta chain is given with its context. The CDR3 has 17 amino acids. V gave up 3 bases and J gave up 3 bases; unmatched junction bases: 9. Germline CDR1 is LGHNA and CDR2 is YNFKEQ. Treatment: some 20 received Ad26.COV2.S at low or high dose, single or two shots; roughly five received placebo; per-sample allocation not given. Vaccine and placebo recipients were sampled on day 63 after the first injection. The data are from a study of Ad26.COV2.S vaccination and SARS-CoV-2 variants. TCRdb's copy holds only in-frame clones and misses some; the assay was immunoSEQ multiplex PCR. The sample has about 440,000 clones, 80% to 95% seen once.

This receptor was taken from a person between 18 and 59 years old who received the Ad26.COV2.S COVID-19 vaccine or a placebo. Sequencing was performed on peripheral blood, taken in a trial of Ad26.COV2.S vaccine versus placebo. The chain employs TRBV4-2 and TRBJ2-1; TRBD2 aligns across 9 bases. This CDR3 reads CASSQGTGTSFYNEQFF. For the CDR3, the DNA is TGTGCCAGCAGCCAGGGTACCGGGACTAGCTTCTACAATGAGCAGTTCTTC.